What follows describes a single T cell receptor (beta chain). Its antigen is not known. These data come from a study of cytomegalovirus exposure and HLA in healthy donors. Germline CDR1 is SGHRS and CDR2 is YFSETQ. This CDR3 spans 15 amino acids. Trimming took off 1 base at V and 4 bases at J, with 14 bases between the two ends. Data came from immunoSEQ multiplex PCR; TCRdb stores just in-frame clones and leaves some out. The repertoire holds about 160,000 clones, with less than 90% as singletons. The donors were members of the validation cohort comprising about 130 subjects, separate from the roughly 670-subject first cohort. Whole-study results and caveats: Listed as cytomegalovirus-associated were 150 to 200 TCR beta chains.

V is TRBV5-1 and J is TRBJ1-1, with D hard to call. This receptor was obtained from a woman aged 18-29 years in good health and CMV-seronegative. The specimen was PBMCs. CDR3 bases: TGCGCCAGCAGCTTGAGTAAGGGAGCGGGCACTGAAGCTTTCTTT. Its protein product is CASSLSKGAGTEAFF.